A single sample is the source of the 5 T cell receptor beta chains below, sequenced in a study of shared clonotypes between healthy human individuals. TCRdb's copy holds only in-frame clones and misses some; the assay was immunoSEQ multiplex PCR. The data hold a few million clones, with more than 90% observed a single time. Sequencing was done on a sample of naive CD4+ T cells sorted from blood. The sample's subset: CD45RA+ positively selected. These receptors originate from a man younger than 30 in good health.

Remarks on this clone: The DNA is omitted, as the CDR3 cannot be located on it reliably, and the CDR3 follows TCRdb's listing. This chain connects TRBV28 to TRBJ2-7; TRBD1, the table's D call, lacks a check against the DNA. The CDR3 has 15 amino acids, counting both end residues. The germline CDR1 and CDR2 sequences are MDHEN and SYDVKM. The CDR3 sequence: CASSSPSGVGQGAEF.

V usage is TRBV4-3 and J usage is TRBJ2-7, with 8 bases lining up with TRBD2. The CDR3 loop spans 16 amino acids. With V trimmed by 1 base and J by 6 bases, 11 bases remained unmatched. Germline assignment: CDR1 LGHNA and CDR2 YSLEER. DNA for the CDR3: TGCGCCAGCAGCCAAGGGATGAGCGGGAGTAGGAGCGAGCAGTACTTC. This encodes CASSQGMSGSRSEQYF.

The V gene is TRBV19, the J gene TRBJ2-3, with 9 bases fitting TRBD2. Germline V lookup: CDR1 LNHDA, CDR2 SQIVND (reference sequence). The CDR3 consists of 15 residues. V lost 3 bases and J lost 6; bases outside the gene matches: 7. CDR3 region: CASSISSGRRDTQYF. The CDR3 DNA is TGTGCCAGTAGTATCAGTAGCGGGAGACGCGATACGCAGTATTTT.

This clone was found once. The gene calls are TRBV5-1 and TRBJ2-6; D possibly corresponds to TRBD1 (6 bases). CDR3 length: 17 amino acids. The germline V gene encodes CDR1 SGHRS and CDR2 YFSETQ. Trimming left V 1 base short and J 0 bases short, with 11 bases between. This CDR3 reads CASSLRQVSSGANVLTF. DNA of the CDR3: TGCGCCAGCAGCTTGAGACAGGTATCCTCTGGGGCCAACGTCCTGACTTTC. Drawing the rest from reference TRBV5-1 and TRBJ2-6, the complete variable domain is KAGVTQTPRYLIKTRGQQVTLSCSPISGHRSVSWYQQTPGQGLQFLFEYFSETQRNKGNFPGRFSGRQFSNSRSEMNVSTLELGDSALYLCASSLRQVSSGANVLTFGAGSRLTVL.

J is TRBJ1-3 and V is TRBV5-6; 9 bases map to TRBD1. Germline CDR1 SGHDT, CDR2 YYEEEE. V was pared by 4 bases and J by 0 bases, with 5 bases of the junction left unmatched. The CDR3 consists of 16 residues. The CDR3 is CASSLQGAASGNTIYF. The CDR3 nucleotides are TGTGCCAGCAGCCTACAGGGGGCTGCCTCTGGAAACACCATATATTTT.